This entry describes one T cell receptor (beta chain). The sample comes from a study of blood T cell repertoires in COVID-19. Study information: Whether acute or convalescent, the COVID-19 samples came from the United States, Italy and Spain.

CDR3 length: 16 residues. Germline lookup yields CDR1 MNHGY and CDR2 SVAAGI. V shed 6 bases and J shed 5 bases, with 19 bases lying between them. Method: immunoSEQ multiplex PCR; TCRdb's copy keeps in-frame clones and lacks some. Here the sample spans approximately 470,000 clones, approximately 85% being singletons. The source of this sequence is a human donor in a cohort sampled during active COVID-19. The chain links TRBV6-9 to TRBJ1-4; D is perhaps TRBD1 (6 bases). Sequencing was performed on peripheral blood. This CDR3 reads CASRSVVGQLNEKLFF. CDR3 in DNA: TGTGCCAGCAGGAGCGTAGTCGGACAGCTAAATGAAAAACTGTTTTTT.